The present T cell receptor (beta chain) was sequenced within a study of blood T cell repertoires in COVID-19. The CDR3 length is 17 residues. Trimming shortened V by 4 bases and J by 4 bases, and 22 bases separated the two germline ends. The germline gives CDR1 LGHDT, CDR2 YNNKEL (reference sequence). This clone occurred once. Assay: immunoSEQ multiplex PCR; the TCRdb copy retains only in-frame clones and omits some. The table has more than 300,000 clones, 90% seen once. The J gene is TRBJ1-2, the V gene TRBV3-1 (or the pseudogene TRBV3-2), with D maybe TRBD1 (5 bases). The receptor was derived from a woman aged 25 to 39 who had been exposed to COVID-19. Sequenced: PBMCs or T cells enriched from blood (not recorded which). CDR3 region: CASSPSGGGDWGYGYTF. CDR3 nucleotide sequence: TGTGCCAGCAGCCCATCCGGGGGGGGTGATTGGGGCTATGGCTACACCTTC.